This TCR beta chain came from a study of spatial heterogeneity in lung cancer. Findings and limits, study-wide: How many expanded intratumoral alpha and beta TCRs were present tracked the tumor mutation count, which was a count of nonsynonymous mutations.

At least ten counts were recorded for this clonotype. The antigen is not known. As for time point: sample taken at primary tumor resection. TCRdb re-called the 5' RACE reads through MiXCR, storing one row per CDR3 protein. The table has roughly 7,400 distinct CDR3 sequences, around 2.9% seen once. Trimming took 6 bases from V and 0 from J, leaving 3 bases between them. The CDR3 sequence is 11 residues long. Germline V gene data show CDR1 as PRHDT and CDR2 as FYEKMQ (reference sequence). This TCR came from a male donor with early-stage non-small cell lung cancer. The rearrangement joins TRBV13 to TRBJ2-7; no definite D call. The specimen was lung tumor tissue, collected at surgery. The CDR3 reads CASSISYEQYF. The CDR3 nucleotides are TGTGCCAGCAGTATCTCCTACGAGCAGTACTTC.